The 25 T cell receptor beta chains below all came from one sample that was sequenced in a study of blood T cell repertoires in COVID-19. Sequencing was performed with immunoSEQ multiplex PCR; in TCRdb, only in-frame clones are kept and a portion is missing. This sample has around 60,000 clones, with around 87% found just once. Material: peripheral blood. The receptors stem from a human donor in a cohort sampled during active COVID-19.

V usage is TRBV5-6 and J usage is TRBJ2-7, with 9 bases matching TRBD1. CDR1 is SGHDT and CDR2 is YYEEEE in the germline V gene. The trim removed 5 bases at V and 1 base at J, leaving 7 bases unmatched. The CDR3 spans 15 residues. This CDR3 is CASRQTGTGSYEQYF. In nucleotides, the CDR3 is TGTGCCAGCAGGCAGACCGGGACAGGGTCCTACGAGCAGTACTTC.

This chain connects TRBV10-1 to TRBJ2-2; 8 positions match TRBD1. This CDR3 is 17 amino acids long. Trimming at V came to 5 bases and at J to 3 bases, leaving 11 bases not matched to a gene. Germline V gene data show CDR1 as WNHNN and CDR2 as SYGVQD (reference sequence). CDR3 residues: CASSQLTGGPHTGELFF. The DNA of the CDR3 is TGCGCCAGCAGTCAACTAACAGGGGGACCCCACACCGGGGAGCTGTTTTTT.

This chain joins TRBV28 and TRBJ2-7, with 9 positions matching TRBD1. The CDR3 runs to 14 residues. CDR1 and CDR2 (germline): MDHEN, SYDVKM. V was pared by 7 bases and J by 2 bases, with 6 bases of the junction left unmatched. CDR3 in amino acids: CASNPGTGPYEQYF. CDR3 DNA: TGTGCCAGCAATCCCGGGACAGGGCCCTACGAGCAGTACTTC.

This chain links TRBV4-1 with TRBJ2-7; 8 bases fit TRBD1. The CDR3 is 15 residues long. Germline CDR1 reads MGHRA; CDR2 reads YSYEKL. V lost 3 bases, J lost 2 bases, and 6 bases stayed unmatched. The CDR3 loop reads CASSQLPTGAYEQYF. As DNA, the CDR3 is TGCGCCAGCAGCCAGCTCCCGACAGGGGCCTACGAGCAGTACTTC.

The chain carries TRBV21-1 and TRBJ2-3; TRBD1 is the table's D call and was not checked against the DNA. TRBV21-1 counts as a pseudogene. The CDR3 is 14 residues long. Here the CDR3 reads CASIQGSLGDTQYF. In DNA form, the CDR3 reads TGTGCCAGCATCCAGGGGTCCCTGGGGGATACGCAGTATTTT.

The chain recombines TRBV27 with TRBJ2-7; 7 positions agree with TRBD2. This CDR3 spans 12 amino acids. Germline-derived CDR1 and CDR2 are MNHEY and SMNVEV (reference sequence). Unmatched junction bases numbered 3, after V lost 3 bases and J lost 7 bases. The CDR3 DNA reads TGTGCCAGCAGTTTGGGCGGGGGAGAGCAGTACTTC. As protein: CASSLGGGEQYF.

The CDR3 region has the DNA TGTGCCAGCAGCTTAAGCGGGAGCAATGAGCAGTTCTTC. Translation gives CASSLSGSNEQFF. This chain connects TRBV7-9 to TRBJ2-1; 8 nucleotides agree with TRBD2. The V gene end was trimmed by 2 bases and the J gene end by 6 bases; junction bases not matched to a gene: 0. Looked up from germline, CDR1 is SEHNR and CDR2 is FQNEAQ (reference sequence). The CDR3 has 13 amino acids.

This chain's CDR3 is CASSLPRLAGRAGELFF. CDR3 bases: TGTGCCAGCTCACTGCCCCGCCTAGCGGGGAGGGCCGGGGAGCTGTTTTTT. V is TRBV18 and J is TRBJ2-2, with 9 bases that match TRBD2. The CDR3 covers 17 residues. From germline, CDR1 is KGHSH and CDR2 LQKENI. V shed 4 bases, J shed 6 bases, and the junction held 12 bases outside the gene matches.

The V and J genes are TRBV30 and TRBJ2-7; tentative D call: TRBD2 (7 bases). This CDR3 region has 13 residues. The V end was cut by 3 bases, the J end by 3 bases, with 12 bases between. Per germline, CDR1 GTSNPN and CDR2 SVGIG (reference sequence). DNA for the CDR3: TGTGCCTGGAGAGGGGGGGTAAGCTACGAGCAGTACTTC. Its protein product is CAWRGGVSYEQYF. The complete variable domain, with remaining parts taken from reference TRBV30 and TRBJ2-7, reads SQTIHQWPATLVQPVGSPLSLECTVEGTSNPNLYWYRQAAGRGLQLLFYSVGIGQISSEVPQNLSASRPQDRQFILSSKKLLLSDSGFYLCAWRGGVSYEQYFGPGTRLTVT.

The chain employs TRBV5-1 and TRBJ1-4, with D possibly TRBD1 on 5 matching bases. CDR3 length equals 14 residues. Trimming shortened V by 4 bases and J by 5 bases, and 12 bases separated the two germline ends. Germline CDR1 reads SGHRS; CDR2 reads YFSETQ. CDR3 in amino acids: CASSAGHGNEKLFF. In nucleotides, the CDR3 is TGCGCCAGCAGCGCCGGACACGGAAATGAAAAACTGTTTTTT.

This sequence joins TRBV2 and TRBJ2-7; TRBD1 aligns across 8 bases. The germline V gene has CDR1 SNHLY and CDR2 FYNNEI. The CDR3 extends over 16 amino acids. J was trimmed by 0 bases and V by 10 bases; bases with no gene match: 14. The CDR3 DNA reads as TGTGCCACCTCGGGGACAGGCCATCCCTCCTCCTACGAGCAGTACTTC. This gives the protein CATSGTGHPSSYEQYF.

This clone was recorded only once. This chain links TRBV5-1 with TRBJ2-7; D uncertain. Germline CDR1 and CDR2: SGHRS and YFSETQ. Trimming took 0 bases from V and 7 from J, leaving 5 bases between them. The CDR3 length is 11 residues. CDR3 bases: TGCGCCAGCAGCTTGGCCGGTGAGCAGTACTTC. Translating it yields CASSLAGEQYF.

The chain employs TRBV18 and TRBJ1-4, with D perhaps TRBD1 (6 bases). This CDR3 has 13 amino acids. The ends were cut back, 9 bases at V and 1 base at J, with 9 bases in the middle. Germline loops: CDR1 KGHSH, CDR2 LQKENI. CDR3 amino acids: CASQQGTNEKLFF. CDR3 DNA sequence: TGTGCCAGTCAACAGGGAACTAATGAAAAACTGTTTTTT. Looking up the rest from reference TRBV18 and TRBJ1-4 gives the full variable domain: NAGVMQNPRHLVRRRGQEARLRCSPMKGHSHVYWYRQLPEEGLKFMVYLQKENIIDESGMPKERFSAEFPKEGPSILRIQQVVRGDSAAYFCASQQGTNEKLFFGSGTQLSVL.

V is TRBV20-1 and J is TRBJ2-7; TRBD2 aligns across 9 bases. This CDR3 is built from 18 residues. V dropped 3 bases and J dropped 2; count of bases not matched to a gene: 17. Germline CDR1 reads DFQATT; CDR2 reads SNEGSKA (reference sequence). CDR3 DNA: TGCAGTGCTAGTGGGAGAGACGTAAGACTAGCGGCAACCTACGAGCAGTACTTC. It is translated as CSASGRDVRLAATYEQYF.

The V gene is TRBV9, the J gene TRBJ1-2; D is unresolved. V was shortened by 3 bases and J by 2 bases, with 14 bases between the two germline ends. CDR1 and CDR2 from the germline V gene are SGDLS and YYNGEE. The CDR3 spans 15 residues. DNA of the CDR3: TGTGCCAGCAGCGGCCCGGGAGGGTCCAACTATGGCTACACCTTC. It yields the protein CASSGPGGSNYGYTF.

In its sample, this clone was seen a few times. The chain joins TRBV19 to TRBJ2-3; D gene ambiguous. Per the germline V gene, CDR1 is LNHDA and CDR2 is SQIVND (reference sequence). CDR3 size: 12 residues. Trimming took 8 bases from V and 2 from J, leaving 8 bases between them. Here the CDR3 DNA reads TGTGCCAGTTCGTTCCTCACAGATACGCAGTATTTT. Encoded protein: CASSFLTDTQYF.

This chain connects TRBV27 to TRBJ1-5; 9 nucleotides agree with TRBD1. The germline V gene encodes CDR1 MNHEY and CDR2 SMNVEV (reference sequence). The CDR3 loop spans 18 amino acids. Unmatched junction bases numbered 12, after V lost 5 bases and J lost 1 base. In DNA, the CDR3 is TGTGCCAGCAGTCCTTACGGGACAGGGTACGAAAGCAATCAGCCCCAGCATTTT. This codes for CASSPYGTGYESNQPQHF.

V gene TRBV13 combines with J gene TRBJ2-7; TRBD1 aligns across 9 bases. J lost 7 bases, V lost 6 bases, and 13 bases had no gene match. The germline gives CDR1 PRHDT, CDR2 FYEKMQ (reference sequence). This CDR3 has 15 amino acids. The CDR3 is CASSFTGGAVGEQYF. CDR3 DNA sequence: TGTGCCAGCAGTTTTACAGGGGGCGCGGTCGGGGAGCAGTACTTC.

CDR3 sequence (DNA): TGTGCCAGCAGCCTGGACAGGGGTTGGGAGCAGTTCTTC. Amino acid sequence: CASSLDRGWEQFF. The chain is built from TRBV7-9 and TRBJ2-1; 9 nucleotides match TRBD1. Unmatched junction bases numbered 6, after V lost 5 bases and J lost 10 bases. The germline gives CDR1 SEHNR, CDR2 FQNEAQ (reference sequence). The CDR3 length is 13 residues.

This rearrangement joins TRBV11-1 to TRBJ1-6; D is uncertain. This CDR3 has 12 residues. The ends were cut back, 2 bases at V and 13 bases at J, with 9 bases in the middle. Germline loops: CDR1 SGHAT, CDR2 FQDESV (reference sequence). The CDR3 DNA sequence: TGTGCCAGCAGCTTAAGTGCCGGGCCCCTCCACTTT. It is translated as CASSLSAGPLHF.

The chain couples TRBV5-6 to TRBJ1-2; 10 positions agree with TRBD1. V trimming: 3 bases; J trimming: 4 bases; junction bases outside the gene matches: 3. The CDR3 consists of 14 residues. The germline gives CDR1 SGHDT, CDR2 YYEEEE. In DNA, the CDR3 is TGTGCCAGCAGCTGGGGACAGGGGACCTATGGCTACACCTTC. This gives the protein CASSWGQGTYGYTF.

This sequence joins TRBV7-9 and TRBJ2-1; a possible D gene is TRBD1 (5 bases). The V end lost 5 bases, the J end lost 0 bases, and 5 bases lay between the germline ends. Germline CDR1 reads SEHNR; CDR2 reads FQNEAQ (reference sequence). This CDR3 contains 13 residues. The CDR3 spells CASSDSSYNEQFF. The DNA of the CDR3 is TGTGCCAGCAGCGACAGCTCCTACAATGAGCAGTTCTTC.

The J gene is TRBJ2-7, the V gene TRBV7-9; D uncertain. The V gene's germline CDR1 is SEHNR and CDR2 FQNEAQ (reference sequence). The V and J ends lost 1 base and 7 bases respectively, with 8 bases between them. This CDR3 spans 12 amino acids. CDR3 in amino acids: CASSLGSLEQYF. The CDR3 DNA reads TGTGCCAGCAGCTTAGGTTCTTTGGAGCAGTACTTC. The full variable domain, completed using reference TRBV7-9 and TRBJ2-7, is DTGVSQNPRHKITKRGQNVTFRCDPISEHNRLYWYRQTLGQGPEFLTYFQNEAQLEKSRLLSDRFSAERPKGSFSTLEIQRTEQGDSAMYLCASSLGSLEQYFGPGTRLTVT.

The chain joins TRBV2 to TRBJ2-7, with a possible D match to TRBD1 (5 bases). With 2 bases removed from V and 3 bases from J, the gap between germline ends came to 8 bases. The CDR3 length is 13 residues. Per the germline V gene, CDR1 is SNHLY and CDR2 is FYNNEI. CDR3 amino acids: CASSEPGRYEQYF. The CDR3 DNA reads as TGTGCCAGCAGTGAACCAGGGCGCTACGAGCAGTACTTC.

The genes are TRBV9 and TRBJ1-1; D is perhaps TRBD1 (5 bases). This CDR3 spans 15 amino acids. Germline V gives CDR1 SGDLS, CDR2 YYNGEE. V was trimmed by 4 bases and J by 1 base, leaving 14 bases between them. The CDR3 coding sequence is TGTGCCAGCAGCTACTTTGGGGCAGGGAACACTGAAGCTTTCTTT. Its translation is CASSYFGAGNTEAFF.